This record looks at one TCR beta chain sequence and its context. V gave up 10 bases and J gave up 1 base, with 13 bases separating them. Germline V CDR1 and CDR2: SNHLY, FYNNEI. The CDR3 extends over 13 amino acids. The source of the sample is a study of blood T cell repertoires in COVID-19. Background on the study: Acute and convalescent COVID-19 samples came from the United States, Italy and Spain.

Measured with immunoSEQ multiplex PCR; TCRdb has only the in-frame clones, and not every one. The repertoire consists of around 250,000 clones, with about four fifths occurring once and the leading ten covering around 3.3%. The TCR originated in a woman in her late teens or twenties with acute or convalescent COVID-19. Sequencing was done on a sample of peripheral blood. The chain has TRBV2 and TRBJ1-1; maybe TRBD1 (6 bases). In DNA form, the CDR3 reads TGTGCCATAAAGGACAGAGAGAACACTGAAGCTTTCTTT. Translation: CAIKDRENTEAFF.